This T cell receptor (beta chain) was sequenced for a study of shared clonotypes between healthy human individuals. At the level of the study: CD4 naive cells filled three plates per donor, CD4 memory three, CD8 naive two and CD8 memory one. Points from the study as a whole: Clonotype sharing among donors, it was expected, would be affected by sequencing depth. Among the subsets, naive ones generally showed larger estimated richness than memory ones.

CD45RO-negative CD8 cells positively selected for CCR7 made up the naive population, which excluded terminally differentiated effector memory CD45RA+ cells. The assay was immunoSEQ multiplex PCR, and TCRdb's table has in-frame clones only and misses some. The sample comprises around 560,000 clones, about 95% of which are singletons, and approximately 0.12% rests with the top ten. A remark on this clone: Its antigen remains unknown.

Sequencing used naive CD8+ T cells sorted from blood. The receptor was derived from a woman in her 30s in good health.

CDR3 nucleotide sequence: TGTGCCATCAGTGACCAGCAATCCTACAATGAGCAGTTCTTC. This translates into CAISDQQSYNEQFF. V usage is TRBV10-3 and J usage is TRBJ2-1; no clear D. Germline CDR1 and CDR2: ENHRY and SYGVKD. The germline V and J ends were trimmed by 3 bases and 1 base, with 7 bases remaining between them. The CDR3 sequence is 14 residues long.